This TCR beta chain was identified during a study of early T cells in non-severe SARS-CoV-2 infection. Concerning this clonotype itself: No antigen is known for it.

General study results and limits: Anti-spike CD8 responses were favored in VDJdb matching, and private and CD4 specificities were missed.

Germline loops: CDR1 SGHKS, CDR2 YYEKEE (reference sequence). The V gene lost 2 bases and the J gene lost 3 bases, with 8 bases spanning the gap. This CDR3 comprises 13 residues. MiXCR, applied by TCRdb to the 5' RACE reads, yields one record per CDR3 protein. The sample includes about 48,000 distinct CDR3 sequences, 6% to 8% of them seen just once. The TCR comes from an adult who was a healthcare worker with PCR-confirmed SARS-CoV-2 infection or an uninfected control (not recorded which). The sample taken for sequencing was whole blood. V is TRBV5-5 and J is TRBJ2-5; a possible D gene is TRBD1 (5 bases). CDR3 sequence: CASSFGREETQYF. DNA for the CDR3: TGTGCCAGCAGCTTCGGCAGGGAAGAGACCCAGTACTTC.